The next 8 T cell receptor beta chains were all read from a single sample in a study of T cell clonality in common variable immunodeficiency. Study-wide findings and caveats: Reportedly, TCR beta sequences from common variable immunodeficiency showed fewer deletions and N-nucleotide insertions.

The antigens these receptors bind are not known. Clones were read by immunoSEQ multiplex PCR, and TCRdb kept only the in-frame ones, dropping some. The sample yields about 15,000 clones, without any singletons. Sequenced sample: peripheral blood mononuclear cells. The receptors derive from a human donor with common variable immunodeficiency.

This clone came up many times. The read falls 3 residues short of the CDR3 end, and the missing part is taken from the germline J gene. The chain uses TRBV7-2 and TRBJ2-3; D ambiguous. Germline CDR1 and CDR2: SGHTA and FQGNSA. This CDR3 region has 12 residues. Trimming stripped 3 bases from V and 3 bases from J, with 4 bases between. CDR3 DNA, as far as it was read: TGTGCCAGCAGCTTGCAGACAGATACG. This encodes CASSLQTDT. The whole CDR3 protein is CASSLQTDTQYF.

This clone was seen more than once but under ten times. The read gets to within 3 residues of the CDR3 end, and the germline J gene fills in the rest. J is TRBJ2-5 and V is TRBV7-9; no clear D gene. CDR1 and CDR2 (germline): SEHNR, FQNEAQ (reference sequence). CDR3 length: 15 amino acids. V was pared by 2 bases and J by 2 bases, with 12 bases between. CDR3 DNA (partial): TGTGCCAGCAGCTTACTGGTGAGGCAGCAAGAGACC. Protein: CASSLLVRQQET. The full CDR3 is CASSLLVRQQETQYF.

This clone was seen many times. The read halts 3 residues ahead of the CDR3 end, with the missing end drawn from the germline J gene. The chain uses TRBV5-4 and TRBJ1-1; maybe TRBD1 (6 bases). V lost 4 bases to trimming and J lost 1 base, with 11 bases between them. Germline CDR1 reads SGHNT; CDR2 reads YYREEE (reference sequence). The CDR3 sequence is 14 residues long. The DNA read from the CDR3 is TGTGCCAGCAGCCAGGGGATGGAGAACACTGAA. Its translation: CASSQGMENTE. The full-length CDR3 reads as CASSQGMENTEAFF.

As regards this clone: Read sequence stops 3 residues before the CDR3 end, and the germline J gene provides the missing end. The rearrangement links TRBV6-1 to TRBJ1-5, with TRBD1 identical over 7 bases. CDR1 and CDR2 from the germline V gene are MNHNS and SASEGT. J lost 1 base, V lost 2 bases, and 8 bases had no gene match. The CDR3 has 17 residues. CDR3 DNA (partial): TGTGCCAGCAGTGAACTGGGAGGGGGCGGCAGCAATCAGCCC. Translating it yields CASSELGGGGSNQP. The CDR3 reads in full as CASSELGGGGSNQPQHF.

This clone showed up many times. CDR3 bases read: TGTGCCAGCACGAGAGAGGAAGGGGCGTCAGGATATGGC. Translation gives CASTREEGASGYG. Given in full, the CDR3 is CASTREEGASGYGYTF. This sequence joins TRBV2 and TRBJ1-2, with TRBD1 as a possible D gene (5 bases). The read comes to an end 3 residues before the CDR3 does, leaving the germline J gene to fill in the end. The ends were cut back, 7 bases at V and 5 bases at J, with 23 bases in the middle. The CDR3 contains 16 residues. The germline gives CDR1 SNHLY, CDR2 FYNNEI.

Only a few counts were recorded for this clone. Coverage ceases 3 residues before the CDR3 finishes, and the germline J gene fills in the end. J is TRBJ2-2 and V is TRBV11-2; D uncertain. Trimming removed 0 bases at V and 5 bases at J, with 7 bases between. Germline assignment: CDR1 SGHAT and CDR2 FQNNGV. This CDR3 is 14 amino acids long. The part of the CDR3 DNA that was read is TGTGCCAGCAGCTTAGATCAGCGAACCGGGGAG. It encodes CASSLDQRTGE. The whole CDR3 sequence reads CASSLDQRTGELFF.

In this sample, this clone turned up a few times. The CDR3 end falls 3 residues outside the read, so it is completed with the germline J gene. The rearrangement links TRBV18 to TRBJ2-3; TRBD2 might be the D (7 bases). The V end was cut by 3 bases, the J end by 2 bases, with 18 bases between. The CDR3 is 17 amino acids. Germline CDR1 reads KGHSH; CDR2 reads LQKENI. This CDR3 reads CASSPFWGGQNTDTQYF. Partial CDR3 DNA: TGTGCCAGCTCACCGTTTTGGGGGGGCCAGAACACAGATACG.

This clone was detected only a few times. One end of the junction does not line up with germline, which may come from a read error. The CDR3 end lies 3 residues beyond the end of the read and is filled in from the germline J gene. The chain uses TRBV6-1 and TRBJ1-6, with 11 bases aligning to TRBD1. CDR1 and CDR2 from the germline V gene are MNHNS and SASEGT. The CDR3 length is 19 residues. CDR3 DNA, as far as it was read: TGTGCCAGCAGTGAAGAGGTAGTAGGGACAGGGGGGGCGGATTCAACC. Translating gives CASSEEVVGTGGADST. The entire CDR3 protein is CASSEEVVGTGGADSTLHF.